This TCR beta chain was observed in a study of glioma-infiltrating T cells after dendritic cell vaccination. CDR1 is MGHRA and CDR2 is YSYEKL in the germline V gene. CDR3 size: 15 residues. The V segment lost 1 base and the J segment 4 bases; nucleotides outside the gene matches: 2. Time point here: after dendritic cell vaccination, including at tumor progression/relapse. Profiled with immunoSEQ multiplex PCR; TCRdb holds only in-frame clones, not every one. The sample shows more than 95,000 clones, 65% to 85% of them seen only once. The clonotype was recovered from a human donor with glioblastoma. The specimen comprised blood, sampled after dendritic cell vaccination. V gene TRBV4-1 combines with J gene TRBJ1-5; 9 bases agree with TRBD1. Here the CDR3 DNA reads TGCGCCAGCAGCCAAGGGACAGGGGAAAATCAGCCCCAGCATTTT. It specifies CASSQGTGENQPQHF.